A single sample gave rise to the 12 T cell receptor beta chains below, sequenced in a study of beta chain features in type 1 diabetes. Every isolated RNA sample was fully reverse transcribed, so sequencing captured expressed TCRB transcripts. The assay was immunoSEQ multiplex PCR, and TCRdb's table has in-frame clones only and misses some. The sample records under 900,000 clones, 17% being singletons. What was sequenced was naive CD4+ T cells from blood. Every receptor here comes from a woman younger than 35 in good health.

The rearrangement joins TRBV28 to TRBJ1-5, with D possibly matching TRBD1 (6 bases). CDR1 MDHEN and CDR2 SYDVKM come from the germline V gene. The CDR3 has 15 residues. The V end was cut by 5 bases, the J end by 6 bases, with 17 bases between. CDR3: CASSQQGMDGQPQHF. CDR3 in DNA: TGTGCCAGCAGTCAACAGGGAATGGATGGTCAGCCCCAGCATTTT.

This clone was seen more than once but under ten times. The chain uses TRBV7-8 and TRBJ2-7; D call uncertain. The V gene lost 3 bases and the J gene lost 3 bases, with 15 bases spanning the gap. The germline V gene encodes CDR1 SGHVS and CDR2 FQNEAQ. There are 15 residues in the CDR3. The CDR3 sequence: CASSFSFSDGYEQYF. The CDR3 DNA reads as TGTGCCAGCAGCTTCAGCTTCTCGGACGGCTACGAGCAGTACTTC. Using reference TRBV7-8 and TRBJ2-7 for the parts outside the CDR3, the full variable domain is GAGVSQSPRYKVAKRGQDVALRCDPISGHVSLFWYQQALGQGPEFLTYFQNEAQLDKSGLPSDRFFAERPEGSVSTLKIQRTQQEDSAVYLCASSFSFSDGYEQYFGPGTRLTVT.

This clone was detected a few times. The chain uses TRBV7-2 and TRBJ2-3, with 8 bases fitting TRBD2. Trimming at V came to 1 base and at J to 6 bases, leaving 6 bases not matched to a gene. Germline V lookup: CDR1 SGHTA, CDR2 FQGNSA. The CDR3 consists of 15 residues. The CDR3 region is CASSLGGLASDTQYF. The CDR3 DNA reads TGTGCCAGCAGCTTAGGAGGACTAGCATCCGATACGCAGTATTTT.

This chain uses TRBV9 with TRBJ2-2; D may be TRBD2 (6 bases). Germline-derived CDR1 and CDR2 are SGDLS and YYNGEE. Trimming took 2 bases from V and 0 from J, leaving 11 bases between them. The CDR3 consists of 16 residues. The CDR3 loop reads CASSVYSGANTGELFF. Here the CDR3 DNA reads TGTGCCAGCAGCGTCTATAGCGGAGCGAACACCGGGGAGCTGTTTTTT.

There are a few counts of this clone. The CDR3 DNA follows: TGTGCCACCAGCAGTCGGGATCCAAGAAGCTCTGGGGCCAACGTCCTGACTTTC. It yields the protein CATSSRDPRSSGANVLTF. The chain uses TRBV15 and TRBJ2-6; D may be TRBD2 (5 bases). V lost 3 bases and J lost 0, with 15 bases in between. The CDR3 length is 18 residues. CDR1 LNHNV and CDR2 YYDKDF come from the germline V gene (reference sequence). Full variable domain (missing parts from reference TRBV15 and TRBJ2-6): DAMVIQNPRYQVTQFGKPVTLSCSQTLNHNVMYWYQQKSSQAPKLLFHYYDKDFNNEADTPDNFQSRRPNTSFCFLDIRSPGLGDTAMYLCATSSRDPRSSGANVLTFGAGSRLTVL.

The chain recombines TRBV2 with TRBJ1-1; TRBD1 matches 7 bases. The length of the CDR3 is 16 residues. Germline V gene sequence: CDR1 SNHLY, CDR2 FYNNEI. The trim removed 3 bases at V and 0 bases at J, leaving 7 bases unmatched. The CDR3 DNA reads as TGTGCCAGCAGTGATCGACAGGGAATCATGAACACTGAAGCTTTCTTT. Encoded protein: CASSDRQGIMNTEAFF.

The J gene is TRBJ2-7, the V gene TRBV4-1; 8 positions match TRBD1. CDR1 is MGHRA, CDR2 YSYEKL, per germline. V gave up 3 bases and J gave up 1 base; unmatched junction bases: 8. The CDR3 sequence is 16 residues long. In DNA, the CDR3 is TGCGCCAGCAGCCAGATCACCGGGACAGGATCCTACGAGCAGTACTTC. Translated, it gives CASSQITGTGSYEQYF.

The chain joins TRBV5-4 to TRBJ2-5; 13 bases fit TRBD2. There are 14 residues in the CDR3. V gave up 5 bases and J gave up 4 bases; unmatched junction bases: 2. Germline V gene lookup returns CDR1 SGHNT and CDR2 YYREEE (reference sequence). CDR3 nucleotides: TGTGCCAGCAGTGGACTAGCGGGAGTAGAGACCCAGTACTTC. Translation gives CASSGLAGVETQYF. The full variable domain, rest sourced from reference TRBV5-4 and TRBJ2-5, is ETGVTQSPTHLIKTRGQQVTLRCSSQSGHNTVSWYQQALGQGPQFIFQYYREEENGRGNFPPRFSGLQFPNYSSELNVNALELDDSALYLCASSGLAGVETQYFGPGTRLLVL.

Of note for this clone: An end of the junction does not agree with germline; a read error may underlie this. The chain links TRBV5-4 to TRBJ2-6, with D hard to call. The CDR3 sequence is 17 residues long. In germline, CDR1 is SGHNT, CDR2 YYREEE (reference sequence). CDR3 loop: CASSQDLRNSGANVLTF. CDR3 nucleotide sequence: TGCGCCAGCAGCCAAGATCTCAGGAACTCTGGGGCCAACGTCCTGACTTTC.

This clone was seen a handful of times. This CDR3 reads CASSLASLRGLGEQYF. CDR3 in DNA: TGTGCCAGCAGCTTAGCGAGTCTCAGGGGCCTTGGCGAGCAGTACTTC. The rearrangement uses TRBV7-8 and TRBJ2-7; TRBD1 might be the D (6 bases). Trimming removed 0 bases from V and 6 bases from J, with 18 bases in between. The CDR3 totals 16 residues. Germline V CDR1 and CDR2: SGHVS, FQNEAQ.

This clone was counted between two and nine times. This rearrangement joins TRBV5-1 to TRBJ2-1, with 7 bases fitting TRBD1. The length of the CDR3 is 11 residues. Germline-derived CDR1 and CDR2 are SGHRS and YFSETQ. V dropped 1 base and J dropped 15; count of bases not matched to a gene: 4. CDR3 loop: CASSLRDSRFF. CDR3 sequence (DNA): TGCGCCAGCAGCTTGCGGGACAGTCGGTTCTTC.

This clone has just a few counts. The CDR3 loop is CASSLTSGWYEQYF. CDR3 nucleotide sequence: TGTGCCAGCAGCCTGACTAGCGGGTGGTACGAGCAGTACTTC. This rearrangement joins TRBV7-9 to TRBJ2-7; 10 nucleotides align to TRBD2. The V and J ends lost 5 bases and 4 bases, in that order; junction bases with no gene match: 5. The CDR3 runs to 14 residues. Per the germline V gene, CDR1 is SEHNR and CDR2 is FQNEAQ (reference sequence).